These T cell receptor beta chains were read from a single sample in a study of cytomegalovirus exposure and HLA in healthy donors. Sequenced by immunoSEQ multiplex PCR; TCRdb stores in-frame clones only, minus some. The sample shows some 130,000 clones, 85% to 90% of them seen only once. Sequenced material: PBMCs. These receptors were collected from a woman between 18 and 30 years old in good health and CMV-seropositive. The CDR3 runs from the conserved cysteine through the conserved F or W. A D gene is named only where the DNA matches it firmly. Some rows mark clone size as missing; the rest say once, few, many or name a class of expanded clone.

d_gene	len	j_gene	v_gene	abundance	CDR3aa	CDR3nt
-	12	TRBJ2-2	TRBV29-1	-	CSVDQGPGELFF	TGCAGCGTTGATCAGGGCCCCGGGGAGCTGTTTTTT
TRBD1	17	TRBJ2-2	TRBV7-7	-	CASSLTGGAVNTGELFF	TGTGCTAGCAGCCTTACAGGGGGCGCAGTGAACACCGGGGAGCTGTTTTTT
TRBD2	14	TRBJ2-7	TRBV6-5	-	CASSIQRGTYEQYF	TGTGCCAGCAGCATCCAGCGGGGGACCTACGAGCAGTACTTC
-	11	TRBJ1-1	TRBV20-1	-	CSATRVPEAFF	TGCAGTGCTACCAGGGTCCCTGAAGCTTTCTTT
TRBD2	19	TRBJ2-7	TRBV19	-	CASSSSGSSHMAFPDEQYF	TGTGCCAGTAGTTCTAGCGGGAGCTCGCATATGGCCTTTCCGGACGAGCAGTACTTC
TRBD1	16	TRBJ2-2	TRBV27	-	CASSRITGGNTGELFF	TGTGCCAGCAGTCGCATTACAGGGGGGAACACCGGGGAGCTGTTTTTT
-	13	TRBJ1-5	TRBV7-2	-	CASSLGLNQPQHF	TGTGCCAGCAGCTTGGGGCTTAATCAGCCCCAGCATTTT
-	15	TRBJ1-2	TRBV6-1	-	CASSEGSAAGYGYTF	TGTGCCAGCAGTGAAGGGTCAGCCGCGGGCTATGGCTACACCTTC
-	14	TRBJ1-1	TRBV9	-	CASSVGGDGTEAFF	TGTGCCAGCAGCGTAGGGGGGGATGGGACTGAAGCTTTCTTT
-	14	TRBJ2-7	TRBV4-1	-	CASSQDVRGYEQYF	TGCGCCAGCAGCCAAGACGTCAGGGGCTACGAGCAGTACTTC
-	18	TRBJ1-1	TRBV7-2	-	CASSIRGGQNFMNTEAFF	TGTGCCAGCAGCATCAGGGGTGGGCAGAATTTTATGAACACTGAAGCTTTCTTT
-	16	TRBJ2-3	TRBV5-6	-	CASIPAGEAHTDTQYF	TGTGCCAGCATCCCGGCTGGGGAGGCCCACACAGATACGCAGTATTTT
-	15	TRBJ1-4	TRBV6-5	-	CASSYTGRMNEKLFF	TGTGCCAGCAGTTACACAGGGAGAATGAATGAAAAACTGTTTTTT
TRBD1	15	TRBJ2-7	TRBV5-1	-	CASSGGDRSSYEQYF	TGCGCCAGCAGCGGAGGGGACAGGAGCTCCTACGAGCAGTACTTC
TRBD2	12	TRBJ2-1	TRBV2	-	CASRPGGNEQFF	TGTGCCAGCAGACCGGGGGGGAATGAGCAGTTCTTC
-	15	TRBJ2-3	TRBV5-1	once	CASSFLGATEDTQYF	TGCGCCAGCAGCTTTTTAGGAGCCACCGAGGATACGCAGTATTTT
TRBD2	15	TRBJ2-5	TRBV6-1	-	CASRVAGAGSETQYF	TGTGCCAGCAGGGTAGCGGGAGCTGGGAGCGAGACCCAGTACTTC
TRBD1	14	TRBJ1-5	TRBV6-5	-	CASIFRGQSQPQHF	TGTGCCAGCATTTTCAGGGGGCAAAGTCAGCCCCAGCATTTT
TRBD2	18	TRBJ2-7	TRBV9	-	CASSVGLAGGPSSYEQYF	TGTGCCAGCAGCGTAGGGCTAGCGGGGGGCCCTAGCTCCTACGAGCAGTACTTC
TRBD1	14	TRBJ1-6	TRBV5-6	-	CASSLEGTGSPLHF	TGTGCCAGCAGCTTGGAAGGGACAGGCTCACCCCTCCACTTT
-	13	TRBJ1-1	TRBV2	-	CASSEGGGTEAFF	TGTGCCAGCAGTGAAGGTGGGGGGACTGAAGCTTTCTTT
-	13	TRBJ1-2	TRBV30	-	CAWSLGGDYGYTF	TGTGCCTGGAGTTTGGGAGGCGACTATGGCTACACCTTC
TRBD1	14	TRBJ1-1	TRBV28	-	CASSTGTGGTEAFF	TGTGCCAGCAGCACCGGGACAGGGGGCACTGAAGCTTTCTTT
-	13	TRBJ1-1	TRBV7-9	-	CASSIRVNTEAFF	TGTGCCAGCAGCATCAGGGTGAACACTGAAGCTTTCTTT
TRBD1	13	TRBJ1-2	TRBV7-6	-	CASSFRDRGPLSF	TGTGCCAGCAGCTTCCGGGACAGGGGACCGCTGTCCTTC
-	18	TRBJ2-7	TRBV11-3	-	CASSEGTLFRDNSYEQYF	TGTGCCAGCAGCGAGGGTACTTTGTTCCGGGACAACTCCTACGAGCAGTACTTC
TRBD1	14	TRBJ1-1	TRBV6-5	-	CASSDPGQGAVAFF	TGTGCCAGCAGCGATCCGGGGCAGGGGGCAGTTGCTTTCTTT
-	14	TRBJ1-2	TRBV7-8	-	CASSSQAGLYGYTF	TGTGCCAGCAGCTCCCAGGCAGGGCTTTATGGCTACACCTTC
-	13	TRBJ2-1	TRBV13	-	CASSPAQVGEQFF	TGTGCCAGCAGCCCTGCCCAGGTTGGGGAGCAGTTCTTC
-	17	TRBJ2-7	TRBV19	-	CASSIGGSSQGRYEQYF	TGTGCCAGTAGTATTGGGGGCTCCAGTCAGGGTAGGTACGAGCAGTACTTC
-	16	TRBJ1-1	TRBV19	-	CASSPRRERMNTEAFF	TGTGCCAGTAGCCCGAGGAGGGAGCGTATGAACACTGAAGCTTTCTTT
-	14	TRBJ2-3	TRBV4-3	-	CASSQDFLTDTQYF	TGCGCCAGCAGCCAAGATTTCCTCACAGATACGCAGTATTTT
-	16	TRBJ1-1	TRBV7-9	-	CASSLGGRGMNTEAFF	TGTGCCAGCAGCTTAGGGGGGAGGGGCATGAACACTGAAGCTTTCTTT
TRBD1	18	TRBJ2-6	TRBV4-1	-	CASSHEGQGRSGANVLTF	TGCGCCAGCAGCCACGAGGGACAGGGGCGATCTGGGGCCAACGTCCTGACTTTC
-	16	TRBJ2-6	TRBV6-4	-	CASSDATGTGANVLTF	TGTGCCAGCAGTGACGCTACAGGGACCGGGGCCAACGTCCTGACTTTC
TRBD1	13	TRBJ2-7	TRBV11-2	few	CASTRDRAVEQYF	TGTGCCAGCACCCGGGACAGGGCGGTCGAGCAGTACTTC
TRBD1	14	TRBJ2-2	TRBV6-6	-	CASSRDSTPGELFF	TGTGCCAGCAGTAGGGACAGCACCCCTGGGGAGCTGTTTTTT
TRBD1	16	TRBJ1-6	TRBV19	-	CASSPRGTYGNSPLHF	TGTGCCAGTAGCCCCAGGGGGACTTATGGGAATTCACCCCTCCACTTT
TRBD1	16	TRBJ1-6	TRBV9	-	CASSARQGYYNSPLHF	TGTGCCAGCAGCGCCCGACAGGGTTACTATAATTCACCCCTCCACTTT
TRBD2	16	TRBJ2-1	TRBV7-9	once	CASSPGTSGNYNEQFF	TGTGCCAGCAGCCCAGGAACTAGCGGGAACTACAATGAGCAGTTCTTC
-	14	TRBJ2-7	TRBV5-1	few	CASSLEARTYEQYF	TGCGCCAGCAGCTTAGAGGCCCGAACCTACGAGCAGTACTTC
TRBD1	16	TRBJ2-2	TRBV6-6	-	CASSYSGRGNAGELFF	TGTGCCAGCAGTTACTCCGGCAGGGGGAACGCCGGGGAGCTGTTTTTT
-	16	TRBJ2-7	TRBV2	-	CASTELGWVVAYEQYF	TGTGCCAGCACCGAGCTGGGCTGGGTTGTGGCCTACGAGCAGTACTTC
-	16	TRBJ1-1	TRBV18	-	CASSPFGGGSNTEAFF	TGTGCCAGCTCACCTTTCGGGGGGGGTTCGAACACTGAAGCTTTCTTT
TRBD2	18	TRBJ2-5	TRBV18	-	CASSPQGLAGGPRETQYF	TGTGCCAGCTCACCTCAGGGACTAGCGGGAGGGCCTCGAGAGACCCAGTACTTC
TRBD2	16	TRBJ2-1	TRBV18	-	CASSPRRGAENNEQFF	TGTGCCAGCTCACCACGGCGGGGGGCGGAAAACAATGAGCAGTTCTTC